The 23 T cell receptor beta chains in this list originate from one sample, sequenced in a study of cytomegalovirus exposure and HLA in healthy donors. Primers for the PCR totalled 60 Vbeta and 13 Jbeta. Repertoires were generated with immunoSEQ multiplex PCR, while TCRdb's copy carries only in-frame clones and drops some. This table has 140,000 to 150,000 clones, approximately 80% appearing once. What was sequenced was PBMCs. The receptors were sampled from a middle-aged man in good health and CMV-seronegative.

As regards this clone: A junction end diverges from the germline sequence, so it may reflect a read error. The sample has other DNA sequences that encode this CDR3 too. The rearrangement uses TRBV4-1 and TRBJ2-2; 7 bases line up with TRBD1. The germline CDR1 and CDR2 sequences are MGHRA and YSYEKL. This CDR3 is 15 amino acids long. The CDR3 nucleotides read TGTGCCAGCAGCCAAGACGAGGGGGCGGCCGGGGAGCTGTTTTTT. Its protein is CASSQDEGAAGELFF.

This chain uses TRBV23-1 with TRBJ2-7, with D possibly being TRBD1 (5 bases). TRBV23-1 belongs to the ORF category, with a function that is uncertain. The ends were cut back, 4 bases at V and 2 bases at J, with 24 bases in the middle. CDR3 size: 18 residues. The CDR3 bases are TGCGCCAGCAGTCCCCATCAGGACACCTCCTTCACTACCTACGAGCAGTACTTC. As protein: CASSPHQDTSFTTYEQYF.

V and J are TRBV5-6 and TRBJ2-7, with D possibly being TRBD2 (5 bases). This CDR3 contains 13 residues. Germline-derived CDR1 and CDR2 are SGHDT and YYEEEE. The germline V and J ends were trimmed by 2 bases and 6 bases, with 12 bases remaining between them. For the CDR3, the DNA is TGTGCCAGCAGCTTAACTCTAGCTTCCGAGCAGTACTTC. Translation: CASSLTLASEQYF.

The CDR3 nucleotides read TGCAGCGCCGTCTGGGCAACTAACTATGGCTACACCTTC. This codes for CSAVWATNYGYTF. The chain carries TRBV29-1 and TRBJ1-2; no clear D gene. Trimming left V 7 bases short and J 0 bases short, with 12 bases between. Germline V gene sequence: CDR1 SQVTM, CDR2 ANQGSEA. CDR3 length: 13 residues.

The gene calls are TRBV5-5 and TRBJ2-1, with D possibly being TRBD2 (7 bases). Per the germline V gene, CDR1 is SGHKS and CDR2 is YYEKEE (reference sequence). V dropped 1 base and J dropped 6 bases, with 11 bases sitting between them. The CDR3 has 14 residues. This CDR3 reads CASSLTGGGNEQFF. Here the CDR3 DNA reads TGTGCCAGCAGCTTGACGGGGGGCGGCAATGAGCAGTTCTTC.

The J gene is TRBJ2-7, the V gene TRBV10-3; D perhaps matches TRBD2 (6 bases). Germline CDR1 is ENHRY and CDR2 is SYGVKD. The CDR3 runs 17 residues. Trimming left V 0 bases short and J 2 bases short, with 17 bases between. CDR3 amino acids: CAISESNRRGFPYEQYF. The CDR3 DNA sequence: TGTGCCATCAGTGAGTCGAATCGGAGGGGTTTTCCCTACGAGCAGTACTTC.

This clone was observed once. The V call is TRBV5-1, the J call TRBJ2-3; TRBD2 matches at 9 bases. The germline CDR1 and CDR2 sequences are SGHRS and YFSETQ. The CDR3 extends over 15 amino acids. J gave up 0 bases and V 5 bases, and 4 bases lay outside the gene matches. CDR3 region: CASRRTSVSTDTQYF. DNA of the CDR3: TGCGCCAGCAGACGGACTAGCGTTAGCACAGATACGCAGTATTTT.

The chain is built from TRBV6-1 and TRBJ1-4; D possibly corresponds to TRBD1 (5 bases). The germline CDR1 and CDR2 sequences are MNHNS and SASEGT. The CDR3 spans 16 residues. V was shortened by 0 bases and J by 7 bases, with 15 bases between the two germline ends. CDR3 sequence (DNA): TGTGCCAGCAGTGAAGCGCTCACCAGGGTAGTTGAAAAACTGTTTTTT. This encodes CASSEALTRVVEKLFF.

This clone is a singleton in its sample. The chain links TRBV7-3 to TRBJ2-3; TRBD2 agrees at 12 bases. CDR1 is SGHTA, CDR2 FQGTGA, per germline. The CDR3 length is 15 residues. Trimming at V came to 5 bases and at J to 10 bases, leaving 10 bases not matched to a gene. The chain's CDR3 is CASSAGLAGNTAQYF. In DNA, the CDR3 is TGTGCCAGCAGCGCGGGACTAGCGGGTAATACTGCGCAGTATTTT.

The rearrangement uses TRBV5-6 and TRBJ2-2; 7 bases fit TRBD1. Germline V gene lookup returns CDR1 SGHDT and CDR2 YYEEEE. The CDR3 runs 14 residues. The trim removed 4 bases at V and 4 bases at J, leaving 4 bases unmatched. CDR3 DNA: TGTGCCAGCAGCCCAACAGGGGCCACCGGGGAGCTGTTTTTT. Translation: CASSPTGATGELFF.

CDR3 in amino acids: CASSLVWDLTGEYGYTF. In DNA form, the CDR3 reads TGTGCCAGCAGCCTGGTTTGGGACCTGACAGGGGAATATGGCTACACCTTC. The chain is built from TRBV11-2 and TRBJ1-2; the match to TRBD1 covers 8 bases. The trim removed 5 bases at V and 5 bases at J, leaving 16 bases unmatched. The CDR3 totals 17 residues. Germline CDR1 and CDR2: SGHAT and FQNNGV.

The rearrangement joins TRBV6-5 to TRBJ2-7; D might be TRBD2 (6 bases). The CDR3 length is 15 residues. V lost 4 bases and J lost 0, with 13 bases in between. Germline V gene data show CDR1 as MNHEY and CDR2 as SVGAGI. CDR3 protein: CASSFLAASSYEQYF. CDR3 DNA sequence: TGTGCCAGCAGTTTCTTAGCGGCCAGCTCCTACGAGCAGTACTTC.

V and J are TRBV4-2 and TRBJ1-5, with 9 bases identical to TRBD1. Germline-derived CDR1 and CDR2 are LGHNA and YNFKEQ. Trimming at V came to 5 bases and at J to 6 bases, leaving 11 bases not matched to a gene. There are 16 residues in the CDR3. The DNA for the CDR3 is TGTGCCAGCAGCGAACCCAGGACAGGGGAGGGTCAGCCCCAGCATTTT. As protein: CASSEPRTGEGQPQHF.

This chain connects TRBV28 to TRBJ2-7, with D perhaps matching TRBD1 (5 bases). V dropped 3 bases and J dropped 5 bases, with 14 bases sitting between them. The CDR3 covers 14 residues. Per germline, CDR1 MDHEN and CDR2 SYDVKM. For the CDR3, the DNA is TGTGCCAGCAGTTTCCGCGGACAAAACCACGAGCAGTACTTC. Translation gives CASSFRGQNHEQYF. Filled out from reference TRBV28 and TRBJ2-7, the complete variable domain reads DVKVTQSSRYLVKRTGEKVFLECVQDMDHENMFWYRQDPGLGLRLIYFSYDVKMKEKGDIPEGYSVSREKKERFSLILESASTNQTSMYLCASSFRGQNHEQYFGPGTRLTVT.

This clone has just a few counts. The V and J genes are TRBV6-5 and TRBJ1-6, with TRBD1 as a possible D gene (6 bases). V was clipped by 7 bases and J by 5 bases, with 12 bases between them. The CDR3 has 14 amino acids. CDR1 is MNHEY, CDR2 SVGAGI, per germline. The CDR3 reads CASTQGSHNSPLHF. The CDR3, as DNA: TGTGCCAGCACCCAGGGGTCCCATAATTCACCCCTCCACTTT.

V gene TRBV6-1 combines with J gene TRBJ2-6; tentatively, D is TRBD2 (5 bases). Trimming stripped 3 bases from V and 0 bases from J, with 15 bases between. CDR3 length equals 18 residues. Germline loops: CDR1 MNHNS, CDR2 SASEGT. CDR3 region: CASSDPGTGNSGANVLTF. The CDR3 DNA reads as TGTGCCAGCAGTGACCCCGGTACGGGAAACTCTGGGGCCAACGTCCTGACTTTC.

This rearrangement joins TRBV7-9 to TRBJ2-5; maybe TRBD1 (6 bases). The better agreement between TRBJ2-7 and the DNA end casts doubt on the J call. The CDR3 is 15 amino acids. Germline CDR1 and CDR2: SEHNR and FQNEAQ (reference sequence). The CDR3 bases are TGTGCCAGCAGCTTAGCCCTGGACAGAAACTACGAGCAGTACTTC. It codes for CASSLALDRNYEQYF.

This clone was counted between two and nine times. The chain recombines TRBV6-1 with TRBJ2-5, with 9 bases aligning to TRBD1. The V segment lost 2 bases and the J segment 5 bases; nucleotides outside the gene matches: 12. CDR3 size: 17 residues. The germline CDR1 and CDR2 sequences are MNHNS and SASEGT. This CDR3 is CASSERTGVSPRETQYF. CDR3 in DNA: TGTGCCAGCAGTGAAAGGACAGGGGTTTCCCCGCGGGAGACCCAGTACTTC.

J is TRBJ1-1 and V is TRBV6-5; tentative D call: TRBD1 (6 bases). CDR3 length equals 15 residues. V lost 7 bases and J 1 base, leaving 16 bases between the germline ends. CDR1 is MNHEY and CDR2 is SVGAGI in the germline V gene. CDR3 in amino acids: CASTLGPRGNTEAFF. The DNA of the CDR3 is TGTGCCAGCACCCTTGGCCCCAGGGGGAACACTGAAGCTTTCTTT.

This chain connects TRBV18 to TRBJ2-7; 7 bases are a match to TRBD1. The CDR3 extends over 13 amino acids. Trimming at V came to 3 bases and at J to 5 bases, leaving 4 bases not matched to a gene. Germline V gives CDR1 KGHSH, CDR2 LQKENI. For the CDR3, the DNA is TGTGCCAGCTCACCCTCCGACAGGGACGAGCAGTACTTC. Residues: CASSPSDRDEQYF.

The rearrangement joins TRBV10-2 to TRBJ1-4; a weak D match, TRBD1 (5 bases). Trimming took 0 bases from V and 0 from J, leaving 17 bases between them. Germline CDR1 and CDR2: WSHSY and SAAADI. The CDR3 runs to 19 residues. The CDR3 DNA reads as TGCGCCAGCAGTGAGTCGACGATTCGGGCGACAGCAACTAATGAAAAACTGTTTTTT. The encoded protein is CASSESTIRATATNEKLFF.

This clone has just a few counts. The rearrangement uses TRBV7-9 and TRBJ2-7, with 8 bases lining up with TRBD2. Losses at the gene ends were 5 bases for V and 2 bases for J; bases not matched to a gene: 11. This CDR3 has 16 amino acids. The V gene's germline CDR1 is SEHNR and CDR2 FQNEAQ (reference sequence). This CDR3 reads CASSPPPGRAAYEQYF. The CDR3 DNA follows: TGTGCCAGCAGCCCTCCTCCCGGGAGGGCTGCCTACGAGCAGTACTTC.

J is TRBJ2-1 and V is TRBV9; weak D call: TRBD2 (6 bases). Germline-derived CDR1 and CDR2 are SGDLS and YYNGEE. V lost 3 bases, J lost 10 bases, and 14 bases lay in between. This CDR3 has 13 residues. CDR3: CASSEAPGVEQFF. The CDR3 DNA is TGTGCCAGCAGCGAGGCCCCGGGAGTCGAGCAGTTCTTC.